The 5 T cell receptor beta chains in this list originate from one sample, sequenced in a study of blood T cell repertoires in COVID-19. Assay used: immunoSEQ multiplex PCR; TCRdb lists only in-frame clones, some missing. Of about 220,000 clones in the sample, 80% were seen once. The specimen sequenced was peripheral blood. The source of these receptors is a human donor in a cohort sampled during active COVID-19.

V and J are TRBV28 and TRBJ2-5; D might be TRBD1 (5 bases). Deletions cut 3 bases from V and 3 bases from J, with 11 bases between. The CDR3 extends over 14 amino acids. CDR1 MDHEN and CDR2 SYDVKM come from the germline V gene. The CDR3 nucleotides read TGTGCCAGCAGTTTTAGTGGGGCGGAAGAGACCCAGTACTTC. Protein product: CASSFSGAEETQYF.

The chain uses TRBV6-5 and TRBJ2-1, with D possibly being TRBD2 (5 bases). Trimming took 0 bases from V and 7 from J, leaving 10 bases between them. Germline V lookup: CDR1 MNHEY, CDR2 SVGAGI. The CDR3 consists of 14 residues. The CDR3 DNA follows: TGTGCCAGCAGTTACTCCGTGGAGGCAAATGAGCAGTTCTTC. This sequence encodes CASSYSVEANEQFF.

The chain recombines TRBV27 with TRBJ2-3; possible D gene TRBD1, 6 bases. In germline, CDR1 is MNHEY, CDR2 SMNVEV (reference sequence). This CDR3 comprises 19 residues. V was trimmed by 1 base and J by 2 bases, leaving 22 bases between them. The CDR3 protein is CASSLYVPQGHQHTDTQYF. CDR3 nucleotides: TGTGCCAGCAGTTTATATGTACCGCAGGGACACCAACACACAGATACGCAGTATTTT.

J is TRBJ1-2 and V is TRBV4-1; tentatively, D is TRBD1 (5 bases). The germline CDR1 and CDR2 sequences are MGHRA and YSYEKL. The CDR3 extends over 15 amino acids. V was pared by 1 base and J by 3 bases, with 12 bases between. The CDR3 DNA follows: TGCGCCAGCAGCCAAGGTTCGGGGGAGTACTATGGCTACACCTTC. Translation gives CASSQGSGEYYGYTF.

The gene calls are TRBV24-1 and TRBJ2-3; 14 bases align to TRBD2. Germline trimming cut 2 bases from V and 0 bases from J; bases unmatched to any gene: 9. The CDR3 runs to 20 residues. Germline values: CDR1 KGHDR, CDR2 SFDVKD. The CDR3 sequence: CATSDSTSGRAKVSTDTQYF. The CDR3 DNA sequence: TGTGCCACCAGTGATTCGACTAGCGGGAGGGCGAAGGTTAGCACAGATACGCAGTATTTT.